These T cell receptor beta chains were read from a single sample in a study of shared clonotypes between healthy human individuals. Using immunoSEQ multiplex PCR, the repertoire was profiled, and TCRdb retains in-frame clones only, with some absent. In the table there are 600,000 or so clones, more than 95% of which are singletons. Sequencing used naive CD8+ T cells sorted from blood. The receptors were sampled from a man between 25 and 39 years old in good health. The CDR3 runs from the conserved cysteine through the conserved F or W. A D gene is named only where the DNA matches it firmly.

D gene,V gene,J gene,CDR3 protein
TRBD1,TRBV7-9,TRBJ1-2,CASSPGTAESVYGYTF
NA,TRBV10-3,TRBJ1-2,CATRSNYGYTF
NA,TRBV7-2,TRBJ2-2,CASSLGPVIRLGEGELFF
NA,TRBV7-8,TRBJ2-5,CASSLTRGVGLETQYF
NA,TRBV7-9,TRBJ1-1,CASSLSYANTEAFF
NA,TRBV25-1,TRBJ1-5,CASSESAGPQPQHF
TRBD2,TRBV6-4,TRBJ2-3,CARLIEREDSTDTQYF
NA,TRBV9,TRBJ2-5,CASSVSLRGEETQYF
NA,TRBV13,TRBJ2-7,CASSPWSGSSYEQYF
NA,TRBV6-6,TRBJ1-5,CASSYEGIQPQHF
TRBD2,TRBV27,TRBJ2-1,CASSTLAAYNEQFF
NA,TRBV7-9,TRBJ2-7,CASSRDNSYEQYF
NA,TRBV6-4,TRBJ2-1,CASSDSGFNEQFF
TRBD1,TRBV30,TRBJ2-1,CAWSQGASSYNEQFF
NA,TRBV30,TRBJ1-3,CAWRAWGKGNTIYF
NA,TRBV7-8,TRBJ1-3,CASSSRRDSGNTIYF
NA,TRBV7-6,TRBJ2-7,CASSPPGRNYEQYF
NA,TRBV4-3,TRBJ1-2,CASSQERDFRGYTF
TRBD2,TRBV18,TRBJ2-1,CASSPSGGSVEQFF
NA,TRBV6-1,TRBJ2-7,CASRISSYEQYF
TRBD2,TRBV4-2,TRBJ2-7,CASSPSSGSYEQYF
TRBD1,TRBV19,TRBJ1-1,CASRYWQQGAAEKAFF
NA,TRBV9,TRBJ2-3,CASRSRGRLYF
TRBD1,TRBV5-6,TRBJ1-5,CASSFGTGNQPQHF
TRBD2,TRBV27,TRBJ2-1,CASSPPGLAGYNEQFF
TRBD2,TRBV7-9,TRBJ2-1,CASGRGGEQFF
NA,TRBV28,TRBJ1-5,CASGGYDNQPQHF
TRBD2,TRBV9,TRBJ2-3,CASSPRLAGSTDTQYF
TRBD2,TRBV4-3,TRBJ2-2,CASSQGASGSLTGELFF
NA,TRBV9,TRBJ2-6,CASQGLINKGANVLTF
TRBD1,TRBV28,TRBJ1-1,CASRNRGNTEAFF
NA,TRBV19,TRBJ2-7,CASSPGARYEQYF
NA,TRBV27,TRBJ2-1,CASSLSGGPYNEQFF
TRBD2,TRBV27,TRBJ2-1,CASSGGSSYNEQFF
NA,TRBV4-3,TRBJ2-7,CASSQDLGGPGTVSYEQYF
NA,TRBV27,TRBJ2-7,CASSTFGDEQYF
TRBD2,TRBV5-1,TRBJ2-2,CASSLASSGENTGELFF
NA,TRBV7-9,TRBJ1-4,CASSFGEKLFF
NA,TRBV6-1,TRBJ2-4,CASSESGIQYF
NA,TRBV29-1,TRBJ2-1,CSVEEFLQGEPYNEQFF
TRBD1,TRBV29-1,TRBJ2-7,CSVGTGTGNEQYF
TRBD2,TRBV15,TRBJ2-1,CATWGGGPSEQFF
TRBD1,TRBV7-9,TRBJ2-7,CASSLAGTGVYEQYF
TRBD1,TRBV29-1,TRBJ1-1,CSLQAQGDGTEAFF
NA,TRBV6-1,TRBJ2-7,CASSESGLLSYEQYF
NA,TRBV29-1,TRBJ1-1,CSVERTAFF
NA,TRBV5-1,TRBJ2-7,CASSSISSDEQYF
TRBD1,TRBV5-5,TRBJ2-3,CASSSGTATQYF
NA,TRBV2,TRBJ1-1,CASVGGIQKAFF
NA,TRBV7-3,TRBJ2-1,CASSLFLGTYNEQFF
NA,TRBV9,TRBJ2-3,CASSPWDLQADTQYF
NA,TRBV7-2,TRBJ2-3,CASSPDGGVSTDTQYF
TRBD1,TRBV28,TRBJ1-5,CASRKQGQGNNQPQHF
TRBD2,TRBV5-1,TRBJ2-1,CASSLVTSGSVNNEQFF
NA,TRBV27,TRBJ2-7,CASGPHEQYF
NA,TRBV11-2,TRBJ1-1,CASSHRASMGKTEAFF